This entry describes one T cell receptor beta chain. The antigen remains undetermined. This entry is derived from a study of T cell responses to AZD1222 COVID-19 vaccine. Whole-study results and caveats: Reports indicate that nearly half of spike-specific TCRs are directed at unmutated variant regions. Vaccine-related CD4 TCRs covered spike, predominating at 160-218 and 743-854. Only 5 or 6 individuals given AZD1222 were seropositive at baseline.

CDR3 size: 15 residues. Trimming left V 5 bases short and J 3 bases short, with 14 bases between. In germline, CDR1 is LGHNT, CDR2 FRNRAP. Sequenced by immunoSEQ multiplex PCR; TCRdb stores in-frame clones only, minus some. The table gives about 140,000 clones; the top ten clones make up approximately 2% of it. The specimen was peripheral blood. The chain joins TRBV12-5 to TRBJ1-5, with D possibly TRBD1 on 5 matching bases. This sequence originates from an adult in good health. Here the CDR3 reads CASGPPGLPNQPQHF. CDR3 bases: TGTGCTAGTGGTCCCCCAGGGCTACCCAATCAGCCCCAGCATTTT.